This T cell receptor (beta chain) was observed in a study of lymphopenia after photon versus proton radiotherapy (dated by TCRdb to between 2018 and 2021). For context, the study as a whole: The study compared the immunological effects of photon versus proton radiation therapy in patients with gastrointestinal tumors who developed high-grade lymphopenia. The roughly 20 patients in the cohort had gastrointestinal tumors, were treated with either photon or proton therapy, and subsequently developed lymphopenia. The study aimed to characterize how the two radiation modalities differ in their impact on the immune system.

General conclusions and limits of the study: After the lymphocyte count nadir, repertoires from photon-treated patients showed oligoclonal expansion, particularly of CD8+ Temra cells, and this expansion drove the decline in diversity. Among patients across the cohort who died, overall survival time showed an inverse correlation with a larger post-nadir drop in TCR diversity. The survival association was assessed only in patients who died, and the authors presented better survival with proton therapy as a possibility rather than a demonstrated result. During treatment, patients who received proton therapy stayed relatively stable, whereas patients who received photon therapy lost naive T cells and TCR diversity and gained effector/memory populations.

For this clone: This clone's antigen is unknown. No much larger clone is present one base from it, and per-base qualities are unavailable.

Receptor amplification or capture employed the immunoSEQ multiplex PCR assay. Deep sequencing of rearranged TCR beta loci, alongside multiparametric flow cytometry, was used to profile T cell repertoires. The clones in this table, taken by TCRdb from immuneACCESS, are in-frame only. Not every clone is retained; where verified, under half of the shortfall comes from an unresolved V gene, and the cause of the rest is unknown. Counted in this sample were about 50,000 clones; about 86% of them appeared once. The top ten hold less than 30% of the sample. From the cysteine up to the phenylalanine, the CDR3 has a length of 15 residues. Only the CDR3 DNA stays, 45 bases, in frame from base 1. CDR1 LNHDA and CDR2 SQIVND are derived from the germline V gene (reference sequence). V drops 5 bases and J drops 6 bases, leaving 16 bases in between.

The TCR was taken from a man aged 50 to 59 with gastric cancer. The chain uses TRBV19 and TRBJ1-4, with TRBD1 tentatively as D gene (5 bases match). Source: peripheral blood, taken from a patient treated with photon-based radiotherapy. The CDR3 has the sequence CASSPGSRDDEKLFF. The DNA sequence reads TGTGCCAGTAGTCCCGGTAGCCGGGACGATGAAAAACTGTTTTTT.